The rows below give T cell receptor beta chains drawn from one sample of a study of regulatory T cells. TCRdb's table, derived via immunoSEQ multiplex PCR, lists solely in-frame clones and lacks some. The data show about 17,000 clones, under 95% seen once. Material: CD8+ T cells sorted from blood. The receptors come from a young adult with CD3G deficiency. CDR3s include the opening cysteine and the closing phenylalanine or tryptophan. A D gene is named only where the DNA matches it firmly. Size is omitted from some rows. Given values are once, few, many or a class for expanded clones.

clone size,D gene,V gene,J gene,CDR3 DNA,CDR3 protein
.,TRBD2,TRBV4-1,TRBJ2-5,TGCGCCAGCAGCCCCGGGAGGGGGTTCCAAGAGACCCAGTACTTC,CASSPGRGFQETQYF
.,.,TRBV7-8,TRBJ2-1,TGTGCCAGCAGCTCCAACAATGAGCAGTTCTTC,CASSSNNEQFF
.,.,TRBV4-3,TRBJ2-5,TGCGCCAGCAGCCAAGGTGTCTGGGTGGGAGAGACCCAGTACTTC,CASSQGVWVGETQYF
.,TRBD2,TRBV28,TRBJ2-7,TGTGCCAGCAGTTTAGACGGGGGGATGGCCTACGAGCAGTACTTC,CASSLDGGMAYEQYF
.,.,TRBV7-6,TRBJ2-5,TGTGCCAGCAGCCCCTCGAAGAACCAAGAGACCCAGTACTTC,CASSPSKNQETQYF
.,.,TRBV27,TRBJ1-5,TGTGCCAGCAGTTCAAGCCCGGATCAGCCCCAGCATTTT,CASSSSPDQPQHF
once,.,TRBV4-1,TRBJ1-1,TGCGCCAGCAGCCAAGATCAACTGGGGCGGACTGAAGCTTTCTTT,CASSQDQLGRTEAFF
.,.,TRBV19,TRBJ2-1,TGTGCCAGTAGTTGGAGTTACAATGAGCAGTTCTTC,CASSWSYNEQFF
.,TRBD2,TRBV6-6,TRBJ2-1,TGTGCCAGCAGTTACCCGGGGGGATACAATGAGCAGTTCTTC,CASSYPGGYNEQFF
.,.,TRBV5-1,TRBJ1-1,TGCGCCAGCAGCCTTTATCAGGGAGGCAAGACTGAAGCTTTCTTT,CASSLYQGGKTEAFF
.,.,TRBV4-1,TRBJ1-2,TGCGCCAGCAGCCAAGGTCAGCCGACTTTCTATGGCTACACCTTC,CASSQGQPTFYGYTF
.,.,TRBV19,TRBJ1-1,TGTGCCAGTAGTGCTGCGTACACTGAAGCTTTCTTT,CASSAAYTEAFF
.,.,TRBV5-6,TRBJ1-6,TGTGCCAGCAGCCCCGCCGGGAATTCACCCCTCCACTTT,CASSPAGNSPLHF
.,TRBD1,TRBV28,TRBJ2-5,TGTGCCAGCAGTTTCGGTCGGGGACAGGGTCACGAAGAGACCCAGTACTTC,CASSFGRGQGHEETQYF
few,.,TRBV7-3,TRBJ2-2,TGTGCCAGCAGCATCCGACAGGACACCGGGGAGCTGTTTTTT,CASSIRQDTGELFF
.,.,TRBV27,TRBJ2-1,TGTGCCAGCAGTTTATGGGCCTACAATGAGCAGTTCTTC,CASSLWAYNEQFF
once,TRBD1,TRBV4-2,TRBJ2-7,TGTGCCAGCAGCCAAGAAGGGACAGGGGGCCTCGAGCAGTACTTC,CASSQEGTGGLEQYF
.,.,TRBV18,TRBJ1-1,TGTGCCAGCTCACCAACCCGGTTTCAGGTTGAGAACACTGAAGCTTTCTTT,CASSPTRFQVENTEAFF
.,TRBD2,TRBV9,TRBJ2-3,TGTGCCAGCAGCCCCCAAGCGGGAGAGACAGATACGCAGTATTTT,CASSPQAGETDTQYF
.,TRBD1,TRBV11-2,TRBJ1-2,TGTGCCTCAGGACAGGGGGCGGGAGGCTACACCTTC,CASGQGAGGYTF
.,.,TRBV10-3,TRBJ2-1,TGTGCCATCAGTGAGTCGAACCTAAATGAGCAGTTCTTC,CAISESNLNEQFF
once,.,TRBV4-1,TRBJ1-5,TGCGCCAGCAGCCAAGAGGGAGGGTTAGGCAATCAGCCCCAGCATTTT,CASSQEGGLGNQPQHF
.,TRBD1,TRBV4-1,TRBJ1-4,TGCGCCAGCAGCCTCGGGAGTTTGGCAGGGGGAAAACTGTTTTTT,CASSLGSLAGGKLFF
once,.,TRBV5-6,TRBJ2-7,TGTGCCAGCAGCGCCGAGTACCCCTACGAGCAGTACTTC,CASSAEYPYEQYF
once,TRBD2,TRBV25-1,TRBJ2-3,TGTGCCAGCAGTGAATCTTGGCTAGCGGCGACCACAGATACGCAGTATTTT,CASSESWLAATTDTQYF
.,TRBD1,TRBV28,TRBJ2-7,TGTGCCAGCAGTTTGCGGACAGGGAGCTACGAGCAGTACTTC,CASSLRTGSYEQYF
.,.,TRBV6-1,TRBJ2-6,TGTGCCAGCAGTGAATGGAGGCCTCCTGGGGCCAACGTCCTGACTTTC,CASSEWRPPGANVLTF
.,TRBD1,TRBV4-1,TRBJ1-2,TGCGCCAGCAGCCACCCCGGGACAGGGGGCTATGGCTACACCTTC,CASSHPGTGGYGYTF
few,.,TRBV28,TRBJ1-2,TGTGCCAGCAGCGAAACGGGACACGGCGGCTATGGCTACACCTTC,CASSETGHGGYGYTF